The 11 T cell receptor beta chains presented below share a single source sample, sequenced in a study of CD8+ T cells in alopecia areata (dated by TCRdb to the late 2010s). The library came from the immunoSEQ multiplex PCR assay. To provide template for TCR sequencing, every sample had RNA extracted and reverse transcribed into cDNA. This is the immuneACCESS table as TCRdb keeps it, with only in-frame sequences that have V and J called. A part of the clones is gone; compared with another copy, unresolved V genes explain less than half, and the rest is unexplained. The sample records nearly 110,000 clones, 84% of which are singletons. The top ten constitute around a quarter of the sample. What the time point label conveys for this sample: less than 30 weeks on oral tofacitinib. Sample treatment or condition, as interpreted from the label and publication: oral pan-JAK inhibitor, 5-10 mg twice daily.

This specimen was CD8+ T cells sorted from blood, taken at week 24, from a patient treated with tofacitinib. These TCRs come from a human donor with alopecia areata.

This chain links TRBV30 with TRBJ2-5; no firm D call. V lost 3 bases and J lost 1, with 21 bases in between. CDR3 length: 17 amino acids. In germline, CDR1 is GTSNPN, CDR2 SVGIG (reference sequence). The DNA for the CDR3 is TGTGCCTGGAGCACGGCTTCTCTGTACGGTACCCAAGAGACCCAGTACTTC. Its translation is CAWSTASLYGTQETQYF.

The genes are TRBV7-2 and TRBJ1-4; 9 nucleotides agree with TRBD1. Germline-derived CDR1 and CDR2 are SGHTA and FQGNSA. This CDR3 region has 15 residues. J was trimmed by 8 bases and V by 6 bases; bases with no gene match: 10. The CDR3 loop reads CASSQPGTGMEKLFF. The CDR3 DNA is TGTGCCAGCAGTCAACCCGGGACAGGGATGGAAAAACTGTTTTTT.

This chain joins TRBV6-5 and TRBJ2-1; D not certain. Trimming shortened V by 4 bases and J by 12 bases, and 10 bases separated the two germline ends. The CDR3 covers 11 residues. Germline-derived CDR1 and CDR2 are MNHEY and SVGAGI. The CDR3 coding sequence is TGTGCCAGCAGTTCCCCCCGCAGGCAGTTCTTC. This translates into CASSSPRRQFF.

The CDR3 is CASSLLSPHSPLHF. DNA for the CDR3: TGTGCCAGCAGTTTACTATCCCCCCATTCACCCCTCCACTTT. The chain carries TRBV27 and TRBJ1-6; D is uncertain. CDR1 and CDR2 from the germline V gene are MNHEY and SMNVEV (reference sequence). The ends were cut back, 2 bases at V and 8 bases at J, with 10 bases in the middle. The CDR3 extends over 14 amino acids.

This clone was counted between two and nine times. V and J are TRBV29-1 and TRBJ2-3; 16 bases align to TRBD2. The CDR3 consists of 18 residues. From germline, CDR1 is SQVTM and CDR2 ANQGSEA. Trimming took 7 bases from V and 3 from J; bases not matched to a gene: 13. CDR3 region: CSARGLAGGPESTDTQYF. Written as DNA, the CDR3 is TGCAGCGCCAGGGGACTAGCGGGGGGGCCGGAAAGTACAGATACGCAGTATTTT.

This chain uses TRBV5-4 with TRBJ2-4; 8 bases fit TRBD2. CDR1 and CDR2 (germline): SGHNT, YYREEE (reference sequence). The CDR3 length is 14 residues. The V and J ends lost 4 bases and 6 bases, in that order; junction bases with no gene match: 6. The CDR3: CASSPGGSGNIQYF. For the CDR3, the DNA is TGTGCCAGCAGCCCGGGGGGGTCCGGAAACATTCAGTACTTC.

The chain has TRBV7-9 and TRBJ2-7, with TRBD1 matching over 7 bases. The germline CDR1 and CDR2 sequences are SEHNR and FQNEAQ (reference sequence). This CDR3 is built from 15 residues. V was clipped by 6 bases and J by 2 bases; unmatched bases: 10. This chain's CDR3 is CASSSPGQPTYEQYF. The CDR3 bases are TGTGCCAGCAGTTCCCCGGGACAGCCCACCTACGAGCAGTACTTC.

The CDR3 bases are TGTGCCAGCAGCCCCAACCGCGGGGGCTCCTACGAGCAGTACTTC. This gives the protein CASSPNRGGSYEQYF. The rearrangement joins TRBV11-3 to TRBJ2-7; 7 bases agree with TRBD2. The germline CDR1 and CDR2 sequences are SGHNT and YENEEA. Trimming removed 5 bases from V and 0 bases from J; junction bases left unmatched: 7. The CDR3 contains 15 residues.

J is TRBJ1-2 and V is TRBV11-2, with D tentatively TRBD1 (5 bases). V lost 5 bases, J lost 4 bases, and 14 bases lay in between. The CDR3 contains 14 residues. Germline V lookup: CDR1 SGHAT, CDR2 FQNNGV. The CDR3 sequence is CASSLGGTLYGYTF. The CDR3 nucleotides are TGTGCCAGCAGCCTCGGGGGGACTCTCTATGGCTACACCTTC.

Turning to this clone: Germline is not matched at one junction end, which may reflect a read error. The chain couples TRBV7-7 to TRBJ2-7; D tentatively fits TRBD1 or TRBD2 (5 bases each). The germline V gene has CDR1 SSHAT and CDR2 FNYEAQ (reference sequence). The CDR3 totals 15 residues. The CDR3 coding sequence is TGTGCTAGCAGCTTAGTAGCAAGGGACCCACATGGGCAGTACTTC. Its translation is CASSLVARDPHGQYF.

The chain uses TRBV4-1 and TRBJ1-2; possibly TRBD1 for D (5 bases). The V gene lost 0 bases and the J gene lost 5 bases, with 10 bases spanning the gap. Germline values: CDR1 MGHRA, CDR2 YSYEKL. The CDR3 covers 14 residues. The CDR3 DNA sequence: TGCGCCAGCAGCCAAGATTGGGCAGGGTATGGCTACACCTTC. Protein sequence: CASSQDWAGYGYTF.